This T cell receptor (beta chain) was captured in a study of blood T cells in healthy people across ages. Overall study results and limits: Relative to aged donors, long-lived donors carried more naive CD4+ cells and displayed higher diversity.

A second about 6 to 12 cycle PCR used barcoded and J-beta primers. One entry per CDR3 protein, called by TCRdb with MiXCR from the 5' RACE reads. In the table there are fewer than 1,000,000 distinct CDR3 sequences, about 42% of which are singletons. Worth noting for this clonotype: What it binds is not known.

The V segment lost 5 bases and the J segment 4 bases; nucleotides outside the gene matches: 9. This CDR3 contains 16 residues. J is TRBJ2-7 and V is TRBV12-3 or TRBV12-4; TRBD2 aligns across 12 bases. This TCR was recovered from a man aged 80 or over in good health. The specimen sequenced was blood. CDR3 nucleotides: TGTGCCAGCAGTCCCCTATCTAGCGGGAGGGGATACGAGCAGTACTTC. Its protein is CASSPLSSGRGYEQYF.